The 9 T cell receptor beta chains below come from one sample, sequenced in a study of CXCR3-negative and CXCR3-positive naive CD8 T cells. TRB cDNA libraries were made by UMI-labeled 5' RACE. TCRdb reanalyzed the 5' RACE reads and collapses them to one entry per CDR3 protein, without DNA. The sample table includes about 46,000 distinct CDR3 sequences. Sequenced: naive CXCR3- CD8+ T cells from blood. Described subset: CD45RO-CCR7+CD27+CD95- naive CD8+ T cells lacking CXCR3 (TNR3-). The receptors shown here come from a human donor in good health. Some clones in this sample may be carry-over from other donors' samples.

The V call is TRBV7-6, the J call TRBJ2-2; with no DNA, the TCRdb D assignment of TRBD1 cannot be verified. The CDR3 extends over 16 amino acids. Per the germline V gene, CDR1 is SGHVS and CDR2 is FNYEAQ. This CDR3 reads CASSFELPGGTGELFF. Filled out from reference TRBV7-6 and TRBJ2-2, the complete variable domain reads GAGVSQSPRYKVTKRGQDVALRCDPISGHVSLYWYRQALGQGPEFLTYFNYEAQQDKSGLPNDRFSAERPEGSISTLTIQRTEQRDSAMYRCASSFELPGGTGELFFGEGSRLTVL.

This clonotype is medium-sized (0.01 to 0.1%) by frequency. The CDR3 here is CASSQVSGGANEQFF. J is TRBJ2-1 and V is TRBV4-2; TCRdb gives TRBD2 as the D gene, but with no DNA this cannot be confirmed. Germline CDR1 LGHNA, CDR2 YNFKEQ. This CDR3 region has 15 residues.

The CDR3: CASSDTDTYEQYF. The chain joins TRBV2 to TRBJ2-7. Germline values: CDR1 SNHLY, CDR2 FYNNEI. The CDR3 sequence is 13 residues long. Based on the CDR3 plus reference TRBV2 and TRBJ2-7, the full variable domain is EPEVTQTPSHQVTQMGQEVILRCVPISNHLYFYWYRQILGQKVEFLVSFYNNEISEKSEIFDDQFSVERPDGSNFTLKIRSTKLEDSAMYFCASSDTDTYEQYFGPGTRLTVT.

The chain couples TRBV6-5 to TRBJ1-4; checking the TCRdb D call of TRBD1 is not possible without DNA. This CDR3 comprises 14 residues. Germline V CDR1 and CDR2: MNHEY, SVGAGI. The CDR3 here is CASSHDSSNEKLFF.

The rearrangement links TRBV5-8 to TRBJ2-5; TCRdb outputs TRBD1, but without DNA this stays unchecked. The CDR3 spans 16 residues. From germline, CDR1 is SGHTS and CDR2 YDEGEE. CDR3: CASSLAIWDNQETQYF.

The genes are TRBV6-1 and TRBJ2-7; the D call of TRBD1 rests on TCRdb alone, since no DNA is present to check it. This CDR3 has 17 amino acids. Germline values: CDR1 MNHNS, CDR2 SASEGT. CDR3: CASSTWTRDRATYEQYF.

J is TRBJ1-4 and V is TRBV7-8. The CDR3 runs 15 residues. Germline CDR1 SGHVS, CDR2 FQNEAQ. The chain's CDR3 is CASSLAAERNEKLFF.

V and J are TRBV2 and TRBJ2-1; TCRdb selects TRBD2, and the lack of DNA leaves this call unchecked. Germline CDR1 and CDR2: SNHLY and FYNNEI. The CDR3 extends over 15 amino acids. CDR3 loop: CASKPQAASYNEQFF.

This chain joins TRBV6-2 or TRBV6-3 and TRBJ2-5. The CDR3 consists of 12 residues. Looked up from germline, CDR1 is MNHEY and CDR2 is SVGEGT. This chain's CDR3 is CASSYGWETQYF.